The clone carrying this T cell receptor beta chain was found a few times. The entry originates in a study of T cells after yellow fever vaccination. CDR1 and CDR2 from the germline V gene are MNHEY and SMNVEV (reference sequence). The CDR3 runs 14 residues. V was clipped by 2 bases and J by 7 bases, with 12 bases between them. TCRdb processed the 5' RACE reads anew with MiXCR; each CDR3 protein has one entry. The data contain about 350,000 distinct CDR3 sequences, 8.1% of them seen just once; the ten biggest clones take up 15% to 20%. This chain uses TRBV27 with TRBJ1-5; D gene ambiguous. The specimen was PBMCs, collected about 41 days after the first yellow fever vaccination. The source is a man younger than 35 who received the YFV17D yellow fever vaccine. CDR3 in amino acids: CASSLRGMGQPQHF. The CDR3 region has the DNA TGTGCCAGCAGTTTACGAGGGATGGGCCAGCCCCAGCATTTT.